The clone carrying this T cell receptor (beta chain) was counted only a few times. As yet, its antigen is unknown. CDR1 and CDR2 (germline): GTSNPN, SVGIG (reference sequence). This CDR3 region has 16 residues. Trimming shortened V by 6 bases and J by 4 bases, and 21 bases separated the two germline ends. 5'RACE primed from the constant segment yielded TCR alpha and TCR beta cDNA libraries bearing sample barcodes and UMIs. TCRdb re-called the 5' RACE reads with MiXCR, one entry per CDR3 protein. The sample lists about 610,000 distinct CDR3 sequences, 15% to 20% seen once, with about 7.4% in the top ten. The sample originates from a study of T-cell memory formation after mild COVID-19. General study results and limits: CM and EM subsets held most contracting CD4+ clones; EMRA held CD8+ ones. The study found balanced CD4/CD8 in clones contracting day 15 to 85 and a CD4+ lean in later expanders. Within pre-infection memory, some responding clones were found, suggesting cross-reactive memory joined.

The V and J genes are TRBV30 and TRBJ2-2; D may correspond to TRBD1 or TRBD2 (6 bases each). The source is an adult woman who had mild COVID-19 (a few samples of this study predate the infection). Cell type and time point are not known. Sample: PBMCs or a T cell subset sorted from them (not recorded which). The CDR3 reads CACTNFDGGATGELFF. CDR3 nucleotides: TGTGCCTGCACGAACTTCGACGGGGGCGCCACCGGGGAGCTGTTTTTT.